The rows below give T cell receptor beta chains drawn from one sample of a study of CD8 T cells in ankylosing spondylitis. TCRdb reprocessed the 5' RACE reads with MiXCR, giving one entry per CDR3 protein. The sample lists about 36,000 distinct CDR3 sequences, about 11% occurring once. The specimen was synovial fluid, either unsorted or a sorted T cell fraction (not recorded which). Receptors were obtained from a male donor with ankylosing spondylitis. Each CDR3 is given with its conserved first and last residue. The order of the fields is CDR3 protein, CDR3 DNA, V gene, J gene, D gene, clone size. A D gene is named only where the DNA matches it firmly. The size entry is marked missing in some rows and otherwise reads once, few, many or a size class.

CDR3 protein: CASSTGTSGRPTYEQYF; CDR3 DNA: TGTGCCAGCAGTACCGGTACTAGCGGGAGGCCTACCTACGAGCAGTACTTC; V gene: TRBV28; J gene: TRBJ2-7; D gene: TRBD2; clone size: .
CDR3 protein: CSARRQENEQFF; CDR3 DNA: TGCAGTGCTAGGCGGCAGGAGAATGAGCAGTTCTTC; V gene: TRBV20-1; J gene: TRBJ2-1; D gene: .; clone size: many
CDR3 protein: CASVRQGSETQYF; CDR3 DNA: TGTGCCAGCGTTCGTCAGGGATCGGAGACCCAGTACTTC; V gene: TRBV25-1; J gene: TRBJ2-5; D gene: .; clone size: few
CDR3 protein: CASRPKGQIGLDEQYF; CDR3 DNA: TGTGCCAGCCGACCGAAGGGACAGATCGGGTTGGACGAGCAGTACTTC; V gene: TRBV21-1; J gene: TRBJ2-7; D gene: .; clone size: .
CDR3 protein: CASSHGTVNGYTF; CDR3 DNA: TGTGCCAGCAGTCATGGGACAGTTAATGGCTACACCTTC; V gene: TRBV27; J gene: TRBJ1-2; D gene: TRBD1; clone size: many
CDR3 protein: CASSMRSGGIQYF; CDR3 DNA: TGTGCCAGTAGTATGAGAAGTGGGGGCATTCAGTACTTC; V gene: TRBV19; J gene: TRBJ2-4; D gene: .; clone size: many
CDR3 protein: CASSWSDRHEQYF; CDR3 DNA: TGTGCCAGCAGCTGGTCGGATAGGCACGAGCAGTACTTC; V gene: TRBV7-9; J gene: TRBJ2-7; D gene: .; clone size: few
CDR3 protein: CASSPPGPWNEQFF; CDR3 DNA: TGTGCCAGCAGCCCTCCGGGACCTTGGAATGAGCAGTTCTTC; V gene: TRBV7-2; J gene: TRBJ2-1; D gene: .; clone size: .
CDR3 protein: CASSPGRGSYEQYF; CDR3 DNA: TGTGCCAGCAGCCCGGGGCGAGGCTCCTACGAGCAGTACTTC; V gene: TRBV7-9; J gene: TRBJ2-7; D gene: .; clone size: .
CDR3 protein: CATLSLAISAYEQYF; CDR3 DNA: TGTGCCACCCTCAGTTTAGCCATCTCGGCCTACGAGCAGTACTTC; V gene: TRBV28; J gene: TRBJ2-7; D gene: .; clone size: .
CDR3 protein: CASSQGLGRGEETQYF; CDR3 DNA: TGCGCCAGCAGCCAAGGATTAGGCAGGGGGGAAGAGACCCAGTACTTC; V gene: TRBV4-3; J gene: TRBJ2-5; D gene: .; clone size: few
CDR3 protein: CASSDSGAESYNEQFF; CDR3 DNA: TGTGCCAGCAGCGATAGCGGAGCGGAGTCCTACAATGAGCAGTTCTTC; V gene: TRBV5-4; J gene: TRBJ2-1; D gene: .; clone size: many
CDR3 protein: CASSHRGEQYF; CDR3 DNA: TGTGCCAGCAGCCACAGGGGCGAGCAGTACTTC; V gene: TRBV12-3/TRBV12-4; J gene: TRBJ2-7; D gene: TRBD1; clone size: few
CDR3 protein: CASSLTSDRTTGELFF; CDR3 DNA: TGTGCCAGCAGCTTAACTTCCGACCGGACCACCGGGGAGCTGTTTTTT; V gene: TRBV7-2; J gene: TRBJ2-2; D gene: .; clone size: .
CDR3 protein: CASSENGMERNEQFF; CDR3 DNA: TGTGCCAGCAGTGAAAATGGCATGGAGCGGAATGAGCAGTTCTTC; V gene: TRBV2; J gene: TRBJ2-1; D gene: .; clone size: .
CDR3 protein: CASGPRTSGSGREQFF; CDR3 DNA: TGTGCTAGTGGTCCCCGGACTAGCGGGAGTGGACGTGAGCAGTTCTTC; V gene: TRBV12-5; J gene: TRBJ2-1; D gene: TRBD2; clone size: many
CDR3 protein: CASSQVAGTIGNQPQHF; CDR3 DNA: TGCGCCAGCAGCCAAGTTGCCGGGACGATCGGCAATCAGCCCCAGCATTTT; V gene: TRBV4-1; J gene: TRBJ1-5; D gene: .; clone size: .
CDR3 protein: CASSSPGADEQFF; CDR3 DNA: TGTGCCAGCAGCTCCCCGGGGGCGGATGAGCAGTTCTTC; V gene: TRBV7-9; J gene: TRBJ2-1; D gene: .; clone size: many
CDR3 protein: CSARDSGGAPDTQYF; CDR3 DNA: TGCAGTGCTAGAGATTCCGGAGGGGCCCCAGATACGCAGTATTTT; V gene: TRBV20-1; J gene: TRBJ2-3; D gene: .; clone size: few
CDR3 protein: CASSLVSEAFF; CDR3 DNA: TGTGCCAGCAGCTTAGTCTCTGAAGCTTTCTTT; V gene: TRBV11-2; J gene: TRBJ1-1; D gene: .; clone size: .
CDR3 protein: CASSEGTISYEQYF; CDR3 DNA: TGCGCCAGCAGCGAAGGGACGATCTCCTACGAGCAGTACTTC; V gene: TRBV5-1; J gene: TRBJ2-7; D gene: .; clone size: .
CDR3 protein: CASTGEGADTQYF; CDR3 DNA: TGTGCCAGCACGGGAGAAGGGGCAGATACGCAGTATTTT; V gene: TRBV12-3/TRBV12-4; J gene: TRBJ2-3; D gene: .; clone size: many
CDR3 protein: CASRSPTSGNSYEQYF; CDR3 DNA: TGCGCCAGCAGGTCACCGACTAGCGGGAACTCCTACGAGCAGTACTTC; V gene: TRBV10-2; J gene: TRBJ2-7; D gene: TRBD2; clone size: many
CDR3 protein: CASSVEAGAVTGELFF; CDR3 DNA: TGTGCCAGCAGCGTAGAAGCGGGAGCGGTTACCGGGGAGCTGTTTTTT; V gene: TRBV9; J gene: TRBJ2-2; D gene: TRBD2; clone size: few